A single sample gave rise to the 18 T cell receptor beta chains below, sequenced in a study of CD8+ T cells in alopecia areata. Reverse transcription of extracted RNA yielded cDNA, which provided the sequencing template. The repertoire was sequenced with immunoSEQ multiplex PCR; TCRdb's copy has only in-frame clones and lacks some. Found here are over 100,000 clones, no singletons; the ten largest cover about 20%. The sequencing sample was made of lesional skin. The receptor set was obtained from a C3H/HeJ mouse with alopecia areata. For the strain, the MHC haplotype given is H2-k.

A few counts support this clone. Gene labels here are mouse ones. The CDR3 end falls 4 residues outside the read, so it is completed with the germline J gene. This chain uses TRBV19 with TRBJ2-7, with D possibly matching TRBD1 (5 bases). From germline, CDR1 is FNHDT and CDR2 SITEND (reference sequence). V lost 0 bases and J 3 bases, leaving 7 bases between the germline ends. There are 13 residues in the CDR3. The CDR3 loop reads CASSIETDYEQYF. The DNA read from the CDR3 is TGTGCCAGCAGTATAGAGACAGACTAT. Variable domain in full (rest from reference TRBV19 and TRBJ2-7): GGIITQTPKFLIGQEGQKLTLKCQQNFNHDTMYWYRQDSGKGLRLIYYSITENDLQKGDLSEGYDASREKKSSFSLTVTSAQKNEMAVFLCASSIETDYEQYFGPGTRLTVL.

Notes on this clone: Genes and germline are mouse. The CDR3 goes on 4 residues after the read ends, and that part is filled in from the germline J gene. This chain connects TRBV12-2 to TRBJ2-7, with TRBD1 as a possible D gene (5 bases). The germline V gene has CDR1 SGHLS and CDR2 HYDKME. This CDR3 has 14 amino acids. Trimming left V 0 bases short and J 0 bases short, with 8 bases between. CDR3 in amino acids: CASSLPDSSYEQYF. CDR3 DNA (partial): TGTGCCAGCTCTCTCCCAGACAGCTCCTAT.

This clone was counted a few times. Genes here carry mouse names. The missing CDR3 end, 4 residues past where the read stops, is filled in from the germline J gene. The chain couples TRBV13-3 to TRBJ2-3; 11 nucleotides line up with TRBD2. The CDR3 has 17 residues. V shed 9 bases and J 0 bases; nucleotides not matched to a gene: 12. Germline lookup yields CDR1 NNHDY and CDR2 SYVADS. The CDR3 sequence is CATGTGGTSTSAETLYF. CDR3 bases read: TGTGCCACCGGGACTGGGGGCACCTCAACTAGTGCAGAA.

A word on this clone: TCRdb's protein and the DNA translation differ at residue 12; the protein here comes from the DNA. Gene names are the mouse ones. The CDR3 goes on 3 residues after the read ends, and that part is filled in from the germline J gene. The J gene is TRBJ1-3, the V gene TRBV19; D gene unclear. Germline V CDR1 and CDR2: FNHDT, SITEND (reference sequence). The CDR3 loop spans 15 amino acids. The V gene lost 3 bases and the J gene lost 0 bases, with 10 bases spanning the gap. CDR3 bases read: TGTGCCAGCAGTACTCCGTTCGGTTCTGGAAATACG. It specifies CASSTPFGSGNT. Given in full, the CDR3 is CASSTPFGSGNTLYF.

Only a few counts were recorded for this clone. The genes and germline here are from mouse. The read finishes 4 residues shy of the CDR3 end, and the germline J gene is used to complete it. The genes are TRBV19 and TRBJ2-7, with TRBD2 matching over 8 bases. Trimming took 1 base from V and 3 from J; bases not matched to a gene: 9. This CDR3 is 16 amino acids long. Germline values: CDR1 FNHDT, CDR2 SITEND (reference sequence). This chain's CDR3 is CASSIRGADWVYEQYF. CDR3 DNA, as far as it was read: TGTGCCAGCAGTATAAGAGGGGCGGACTGGGTCTAT.

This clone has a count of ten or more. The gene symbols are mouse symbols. The part of the CDR3 DNA that was read is TGTGCCAGCAGTGCGGGACAGGGGATCGAA. It yields the protein CASSAGQGIE. The full-length CDR3 reads as CASSAGQGIERLFF. The chain combines TRBV13-3 with TRBJ1-4, with 10 bases aligning to TRBD1. The read ends 4 residues early relative to the CDR3; the germline J gene fills the gap. The CDR3 consists of 14 residues. From germline, CDR1 is NNHDY and CDR2 SYVADS. The complete variable domain, with remaining parts taken from reference TRBV13-3 and TRBJ1-4, reads EAAVTQSPRSKVAVTGGKVTLSCHQTNNHDYMYWYRQDTGHGLRLIHYSYVADSTEKGDIPDGYKASRPSQENFSLILELASLSQTAVYFCASSAGQGIERLFFGHGTKLSVL.

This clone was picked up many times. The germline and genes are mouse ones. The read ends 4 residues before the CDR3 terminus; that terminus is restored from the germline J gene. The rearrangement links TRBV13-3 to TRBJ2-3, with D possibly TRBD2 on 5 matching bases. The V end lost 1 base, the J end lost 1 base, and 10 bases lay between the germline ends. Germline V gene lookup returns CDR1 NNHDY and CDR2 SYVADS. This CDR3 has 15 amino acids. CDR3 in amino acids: CASSDWTLGAETLYF. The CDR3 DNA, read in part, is TGTGCCAGCAGTGATTGGACTCTGGGTGCAGAA.

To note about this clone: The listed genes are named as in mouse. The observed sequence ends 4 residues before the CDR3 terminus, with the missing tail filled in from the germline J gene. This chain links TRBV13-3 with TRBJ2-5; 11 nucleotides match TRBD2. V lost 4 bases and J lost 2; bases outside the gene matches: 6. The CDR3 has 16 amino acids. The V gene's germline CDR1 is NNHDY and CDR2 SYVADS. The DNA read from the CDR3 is TGTGCCAGCAGTAACCGGGACTGGGGGAGCCAAGAC. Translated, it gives CASSNRDWGSQD. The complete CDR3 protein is CASSNRDWGSQDTQYF.

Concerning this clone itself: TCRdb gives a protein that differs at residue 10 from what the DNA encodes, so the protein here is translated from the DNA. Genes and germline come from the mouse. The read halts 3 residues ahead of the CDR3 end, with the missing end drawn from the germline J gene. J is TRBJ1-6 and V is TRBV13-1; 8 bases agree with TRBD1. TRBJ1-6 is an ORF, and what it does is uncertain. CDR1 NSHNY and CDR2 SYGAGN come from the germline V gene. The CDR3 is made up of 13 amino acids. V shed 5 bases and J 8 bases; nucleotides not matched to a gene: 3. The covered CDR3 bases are TGTGCCAGCAGGACAGGGGAGGATTCGCCC. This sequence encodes CASRTGEDSP. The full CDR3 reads CASRTGEDSPLYF.

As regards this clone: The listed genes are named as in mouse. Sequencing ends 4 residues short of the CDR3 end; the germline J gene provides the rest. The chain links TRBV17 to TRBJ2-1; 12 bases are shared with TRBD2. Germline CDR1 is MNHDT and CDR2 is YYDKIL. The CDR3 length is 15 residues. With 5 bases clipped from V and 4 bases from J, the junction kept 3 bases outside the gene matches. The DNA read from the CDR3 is TGTGCTAGCAGTCTCGGGACTGGGGGGTATGCT. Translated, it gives CASSLGTGGYA. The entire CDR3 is CASSLGTGGYAEQFF.

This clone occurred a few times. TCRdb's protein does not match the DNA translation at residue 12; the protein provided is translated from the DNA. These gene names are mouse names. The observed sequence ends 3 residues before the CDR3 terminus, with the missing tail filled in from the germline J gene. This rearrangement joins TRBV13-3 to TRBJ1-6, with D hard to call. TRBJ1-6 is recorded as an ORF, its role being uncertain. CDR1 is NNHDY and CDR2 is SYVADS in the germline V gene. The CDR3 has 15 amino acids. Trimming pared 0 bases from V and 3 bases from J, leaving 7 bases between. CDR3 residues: CASSDARIYNSPLYF. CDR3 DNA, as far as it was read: TGTGCCAGCAGTGATGCCAGAATCTATAATTCGCCC.

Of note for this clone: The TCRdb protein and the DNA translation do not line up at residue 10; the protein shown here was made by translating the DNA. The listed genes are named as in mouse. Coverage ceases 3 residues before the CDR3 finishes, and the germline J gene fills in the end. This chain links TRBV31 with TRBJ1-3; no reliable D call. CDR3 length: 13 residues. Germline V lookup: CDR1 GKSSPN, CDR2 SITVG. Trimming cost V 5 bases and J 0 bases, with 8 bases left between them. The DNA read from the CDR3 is TGTGCCTGGGCAGGAAATTCTGGAAATACG. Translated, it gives CAWAGNSGNT. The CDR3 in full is CAWAGNSGNTLYF.

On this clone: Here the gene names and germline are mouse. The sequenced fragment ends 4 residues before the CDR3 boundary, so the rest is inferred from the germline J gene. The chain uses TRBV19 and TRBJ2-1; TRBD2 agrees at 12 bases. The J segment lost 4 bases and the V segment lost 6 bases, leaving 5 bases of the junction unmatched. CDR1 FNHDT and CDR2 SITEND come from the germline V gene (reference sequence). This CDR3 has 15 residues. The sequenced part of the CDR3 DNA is TGTGCCAGCACCCTCGGACTGGGGGGGTATGCT. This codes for CASTLGLGGYA. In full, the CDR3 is CASTLGLGGYAEQFF.

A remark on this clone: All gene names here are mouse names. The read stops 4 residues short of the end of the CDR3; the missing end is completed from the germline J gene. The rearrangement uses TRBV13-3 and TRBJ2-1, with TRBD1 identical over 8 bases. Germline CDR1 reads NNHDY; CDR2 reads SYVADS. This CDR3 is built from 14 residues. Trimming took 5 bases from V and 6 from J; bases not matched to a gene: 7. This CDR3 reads CASSTQGVGAEQFF. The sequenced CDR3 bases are TGTGCCAGCAGCACACAGGGGGTGGGTGCT.

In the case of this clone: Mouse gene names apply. The part of the CDR3 DNA that was read is TGTGCTAGCAGTAGTCCCTGGGGGGCCTATGCT. Its translation is CASSSPWGAYA. The whole CDR3 is CASSSPWGAYAEQFF. This chain links TRBV17 with TRBJ2-1, with 8 positions matching TRBD2. Coverage ceases 4 residues before the CDR3 finishes, and the germline J gene fills in the end. From germline, CDR1 is MNHDT and CDR2 YYDKIL. The CDR3 totals 15 residues. The V gene end was trimmed by 3 bases and the J gene end by 3 bases; junction bases not matched to a gene: 4. Together with reference TRBV17 and TRBJ2-1, the CDR3 gives the full variable domain: DTTVKQNPRYKLARVGKPVNLICSQTMNHDTMYWYQKKPNQAPKLLLFYYDKILNREADTFEKFQSSRPNNSFCSLYIGSAGLEYSAMYLCASSSPWGAYAEQFFGPGTRLTVL.

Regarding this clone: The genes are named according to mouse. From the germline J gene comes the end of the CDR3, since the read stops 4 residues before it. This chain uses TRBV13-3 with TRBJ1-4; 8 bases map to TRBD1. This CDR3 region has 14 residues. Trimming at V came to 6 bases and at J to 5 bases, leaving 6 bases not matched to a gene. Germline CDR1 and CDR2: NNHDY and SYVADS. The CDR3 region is CASNPGGSNERLFF. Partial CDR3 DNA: TGTGCCAGCAACCCAGGGGGCTCTAACGAA.

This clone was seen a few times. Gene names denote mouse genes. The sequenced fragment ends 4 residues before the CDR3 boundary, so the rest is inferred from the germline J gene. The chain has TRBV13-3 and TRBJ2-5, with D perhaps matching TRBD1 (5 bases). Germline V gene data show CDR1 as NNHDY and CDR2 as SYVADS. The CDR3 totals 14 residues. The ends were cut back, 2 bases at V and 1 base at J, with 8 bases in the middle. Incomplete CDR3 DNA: TGTGCCAGCAGTGACCGACAGTACCAAGAC. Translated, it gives CASSDRQYQD. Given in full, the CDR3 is CASSDRQYQDTQYF.

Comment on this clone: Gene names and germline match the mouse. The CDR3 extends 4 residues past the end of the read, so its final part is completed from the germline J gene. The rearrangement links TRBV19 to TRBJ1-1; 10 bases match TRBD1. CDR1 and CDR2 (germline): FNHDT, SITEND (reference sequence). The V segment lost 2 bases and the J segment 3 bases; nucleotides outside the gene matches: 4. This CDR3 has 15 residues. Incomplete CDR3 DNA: TGTGCCAGCAGTATCAGGGGGACAGGGGACACA. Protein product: CASSIRGTGDT. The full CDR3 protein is CASSIRGTGDTEVFF. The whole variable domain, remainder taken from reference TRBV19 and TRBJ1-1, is GGIITQTPKFLIGQEGQKLTLKCQQNFNHDTMYWYRQDSGKGLRLIYYSITENDLQKGDLSEGYDASREKKSSFSLTVTSAQKNEMAVFLCASSIRGTGDTEVFFGKGTRLTVV.